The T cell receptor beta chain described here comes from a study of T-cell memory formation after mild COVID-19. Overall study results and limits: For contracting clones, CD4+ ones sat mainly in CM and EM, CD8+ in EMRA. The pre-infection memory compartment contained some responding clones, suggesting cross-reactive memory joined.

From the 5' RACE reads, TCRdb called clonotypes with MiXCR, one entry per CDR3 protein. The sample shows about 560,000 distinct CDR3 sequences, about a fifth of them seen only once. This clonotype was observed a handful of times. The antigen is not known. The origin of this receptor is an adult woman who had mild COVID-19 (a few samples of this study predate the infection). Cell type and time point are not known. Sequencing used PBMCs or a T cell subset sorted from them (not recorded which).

In DNA form, the CDR3 reads TGCGCCAGCAGCTTGAAAGGGGAGGCAGACACTGAAGCTTTCTTT. Amino acid sequence: CASSLKGEADTEAFF. The chain links TRBV5-1 to TRBJ1-1; perhaps TRBD1 as D (5 bases). Trimming removed 1 base from V and 3 bases from J, with 13 bases in between. Germline CDR1 SGHRS, CDR2 YFSETQ. The CDR3 is 15 amino acids. The full variable domain, its missing parts supplied by reference TRBV5-1 and TRBJ1-1, is KAGVTQTPRYLIKTRGQQVTLSCSPISGHRSVSWYQQTPGQGLQFLFEYFSETQRNKGNFPGRFSGRQFSNSRSEMNVSTLELGDSALYLCASSLKGEADTEAFFGQGTRLTVV.